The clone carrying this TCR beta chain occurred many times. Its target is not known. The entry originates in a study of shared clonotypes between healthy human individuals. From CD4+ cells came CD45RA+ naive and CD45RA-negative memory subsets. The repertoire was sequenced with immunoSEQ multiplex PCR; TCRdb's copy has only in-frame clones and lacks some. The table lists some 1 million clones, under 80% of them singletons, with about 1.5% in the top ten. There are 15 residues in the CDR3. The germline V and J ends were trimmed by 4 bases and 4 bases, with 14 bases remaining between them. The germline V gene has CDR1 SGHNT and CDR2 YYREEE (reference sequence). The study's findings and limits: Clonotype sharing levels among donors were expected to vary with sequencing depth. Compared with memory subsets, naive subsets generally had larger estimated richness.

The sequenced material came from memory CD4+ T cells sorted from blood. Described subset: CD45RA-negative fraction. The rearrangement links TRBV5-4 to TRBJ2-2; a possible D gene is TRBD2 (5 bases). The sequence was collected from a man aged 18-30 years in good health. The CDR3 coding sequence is TGTGCCAGCAGCCGAGGAGGCGTGTCCACCGGGGAGCTGTTTTTT. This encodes CASSRGGVSTGELFF.